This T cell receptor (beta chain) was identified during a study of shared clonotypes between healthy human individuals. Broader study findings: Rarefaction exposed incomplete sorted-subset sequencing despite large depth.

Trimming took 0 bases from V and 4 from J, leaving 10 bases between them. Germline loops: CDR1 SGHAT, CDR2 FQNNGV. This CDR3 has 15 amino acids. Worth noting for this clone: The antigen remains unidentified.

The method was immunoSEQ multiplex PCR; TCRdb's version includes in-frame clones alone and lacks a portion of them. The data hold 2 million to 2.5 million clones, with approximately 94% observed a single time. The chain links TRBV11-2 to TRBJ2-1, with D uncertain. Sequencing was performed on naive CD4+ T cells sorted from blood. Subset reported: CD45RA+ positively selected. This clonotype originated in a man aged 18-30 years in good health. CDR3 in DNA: TGTGCCAGCAGCTTAGATCTACACTCGTACAATGAGCAGTTCTTC. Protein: CASSLDLHSYNEQFF.